What follows is one T cell receptor (beta chain) and its context. Trimming pared 6 bases from V and 0 bases from J, leaving 13 bases between. The CDR3 sequence is 15 residues long. Looked up from germline, CDR1 is MNHNS and CDR2 is SASEGT. The sample originates from a study of shared clonotypes between healthy human individuals. This table comes from immunoSEQ multiplex PCR, and its TCRdb copy is limited to in-frame clones, with some not included. This repertoire shows around 1.5 million clones, 95% to 99% found once; its top ten account for around 0.47%. The sequenced sample consisted of naive CD4+ T cells sorted from blood. The subset here: CD45RA+ positively selected. This rearrangement joins TRBV6-1 to TRBJ2-3; D remains ambiguous. This TCR was recovered from a man aged 25-45 years in good health. CDR3 in amino acids: CASRVEGASTDTQYF. The CDR3, as DNA: TGTGCCAGCAGGGTTGAAGGAGCTAGCACAGATACGCAGTATTTT.